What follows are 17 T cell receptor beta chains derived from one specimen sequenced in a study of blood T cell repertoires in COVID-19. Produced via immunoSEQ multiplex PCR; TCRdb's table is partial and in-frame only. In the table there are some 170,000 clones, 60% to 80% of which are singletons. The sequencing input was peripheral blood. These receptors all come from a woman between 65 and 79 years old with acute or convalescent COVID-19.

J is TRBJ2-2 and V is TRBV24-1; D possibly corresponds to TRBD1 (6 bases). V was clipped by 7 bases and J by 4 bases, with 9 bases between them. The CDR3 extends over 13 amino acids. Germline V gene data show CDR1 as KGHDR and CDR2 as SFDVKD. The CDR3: CATRDRLTGELFF. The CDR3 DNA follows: TGTGCCACCAGAGACAGGCTCACCGGGGAGCTGTTTTTT.

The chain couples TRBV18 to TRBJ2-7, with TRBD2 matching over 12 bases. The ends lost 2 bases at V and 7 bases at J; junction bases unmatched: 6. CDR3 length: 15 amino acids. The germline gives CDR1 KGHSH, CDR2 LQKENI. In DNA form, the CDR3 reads TGTGCCAGCTCACCAAGACTAGCGGGAGACGGGGAGCAGTACTTC. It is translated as CASSPRLAGDGEQYF.

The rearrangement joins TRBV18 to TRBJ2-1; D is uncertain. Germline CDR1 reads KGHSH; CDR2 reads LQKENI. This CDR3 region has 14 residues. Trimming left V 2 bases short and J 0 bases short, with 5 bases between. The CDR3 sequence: CASSPTDSYNEQFF. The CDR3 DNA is TGTGCCAGCTCACCAACAGACTCCTACAATGAGCAGTTCTTC.

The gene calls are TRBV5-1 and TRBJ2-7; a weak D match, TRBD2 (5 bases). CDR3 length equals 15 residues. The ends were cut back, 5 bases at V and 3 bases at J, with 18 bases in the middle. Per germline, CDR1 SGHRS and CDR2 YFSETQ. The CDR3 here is CASSSGLPLGYEQYF. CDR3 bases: TGCGCCAGCAGTTCCGGACTTCCGTTAGGCTACGAGCAGTACTTC.

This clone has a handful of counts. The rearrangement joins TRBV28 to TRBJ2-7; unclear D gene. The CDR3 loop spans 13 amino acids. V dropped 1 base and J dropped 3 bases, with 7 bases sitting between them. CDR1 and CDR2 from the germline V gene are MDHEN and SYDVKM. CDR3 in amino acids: CASSLSQDYEQYF. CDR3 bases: TGTGCCAGCAGTTTATCGCAGGACTACGAGCAGTACTTC.

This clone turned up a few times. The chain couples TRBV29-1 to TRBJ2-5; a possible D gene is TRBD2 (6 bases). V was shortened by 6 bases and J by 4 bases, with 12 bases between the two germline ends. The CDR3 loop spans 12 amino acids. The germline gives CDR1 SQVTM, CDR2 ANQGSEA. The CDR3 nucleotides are TGCAGCGTGTGGGGGGAGGCAGAGACCCAGTACTTC. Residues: CSVWGEAETQYF.

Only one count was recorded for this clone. CDR3 in amino acids: CASSALAGGFRGTDTQYF. The DNA of the CDR3 is TGTGCCAGCAGCGCCCTAGCGGGAGGCTTTCGCGGGACAGATACGCAGTATTTT. The genes are TRBV5-6 and TRBJ2-3, with 11 bases matching TRBD2. The CDR3 contains 18 residues. Germline assignment: CDR1 SGHDT and CDR2 YYEEEE. V dropped 4 bases and J dropped 3; count of bases not matched to a gene: 13.

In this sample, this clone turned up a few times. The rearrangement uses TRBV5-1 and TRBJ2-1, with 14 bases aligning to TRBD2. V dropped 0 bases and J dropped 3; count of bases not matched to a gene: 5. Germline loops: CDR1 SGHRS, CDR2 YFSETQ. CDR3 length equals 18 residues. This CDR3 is CASSLGLAGGPGYNEQFF. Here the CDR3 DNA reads TGCGCCAGCAGCTTGGGACTAGCGGGAGGGCCGGGCTACAATGAGCAGTTCTTC.

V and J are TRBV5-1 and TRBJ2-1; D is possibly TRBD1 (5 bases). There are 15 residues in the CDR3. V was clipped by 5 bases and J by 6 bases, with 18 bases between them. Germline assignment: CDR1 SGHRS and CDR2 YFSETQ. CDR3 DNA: TGCGCCAGCAGGTGGTGGCAGGGCCCGACCAATGAGCAGTTCTTC. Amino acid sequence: CASRWWQGPTNEQFF.

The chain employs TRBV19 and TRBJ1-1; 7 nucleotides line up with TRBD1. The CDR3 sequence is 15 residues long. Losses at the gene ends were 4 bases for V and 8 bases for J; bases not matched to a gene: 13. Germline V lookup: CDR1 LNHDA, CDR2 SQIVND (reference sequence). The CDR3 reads CASSTRDSGAMEAFF. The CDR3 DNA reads TGTGCCAGTAGTACGCGGGACAGCGGAGCTATGGAAGCTTTCTTT.

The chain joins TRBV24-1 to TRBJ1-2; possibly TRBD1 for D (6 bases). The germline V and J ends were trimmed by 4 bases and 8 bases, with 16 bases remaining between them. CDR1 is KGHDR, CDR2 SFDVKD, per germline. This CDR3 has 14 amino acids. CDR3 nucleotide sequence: TGTGCCACCAGTGACTCCAGCAGGGGAGAGGGCTACACCTTC. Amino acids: CATSDSSRGEGYTF.

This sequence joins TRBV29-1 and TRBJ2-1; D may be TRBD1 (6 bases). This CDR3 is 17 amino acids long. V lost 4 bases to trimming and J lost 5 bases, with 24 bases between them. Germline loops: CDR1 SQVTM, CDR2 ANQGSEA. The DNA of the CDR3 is TGCAGCGTTGGCCGGGACATGTGCGAACCCGAAAACAATGAGCAGTTCTTC. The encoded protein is CSVGRDMCEPENNEQFF.

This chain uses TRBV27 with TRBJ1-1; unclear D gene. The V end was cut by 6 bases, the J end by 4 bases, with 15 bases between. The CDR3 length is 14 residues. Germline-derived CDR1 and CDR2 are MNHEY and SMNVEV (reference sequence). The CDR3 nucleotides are TGTGCCAGCAGCCAAGCGCCCTTAAGCACTGAAGCTTTCTTT. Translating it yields CASSQAPLSTEAFF.

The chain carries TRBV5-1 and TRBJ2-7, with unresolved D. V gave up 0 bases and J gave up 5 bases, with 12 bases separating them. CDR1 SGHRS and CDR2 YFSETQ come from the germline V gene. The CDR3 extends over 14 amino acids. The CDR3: CASSLVEQRDEQYF. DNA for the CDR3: TGCGCCAGCAGCTTGGTGGAGCAACGGGACGAGCAGTACTTC.

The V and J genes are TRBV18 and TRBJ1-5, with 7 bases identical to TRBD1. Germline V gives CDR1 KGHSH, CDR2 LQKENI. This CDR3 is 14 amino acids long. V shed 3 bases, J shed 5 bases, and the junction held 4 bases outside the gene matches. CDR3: CASSPDRAYQPQHF. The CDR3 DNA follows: TGTGCCAGCTCACCTGACAGGGCATATCAGCCCCAGCATTTT.

CDR3 sequence: CASSPGVGYRGRLASQYF. DNA of the CDR3: TGTGCCAGCAGCCCGGGGGTTGGCTACAGGGGACGTTTGGCGTCCCAGTACTTC. The chain links TRBV3-1 (or the pseudogene TRBV3-2) to TRBJ2-5; D is perhaps TRBD1 (7 bases). The V end lost 4 bases, the J end lost 9 bases, and 30 bases lay between the germline ends. Germline V gene lookup returns CDR1 LGHDT and CDR2 YNNKEL (reference sequence). The CDR3 is 18 amino acids.

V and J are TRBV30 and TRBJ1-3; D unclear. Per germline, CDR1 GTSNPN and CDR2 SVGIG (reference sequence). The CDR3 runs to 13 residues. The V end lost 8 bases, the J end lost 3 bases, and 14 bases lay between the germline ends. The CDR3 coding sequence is TGTGCCCTGAACCGCCGGGGTGGAAACACCATATATTTT. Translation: CALNRRGGNTIYF.